Below, 26 T cell receptor beta chains from the same sample are listed, as sequenced in a study of technical replicates of blood from several donors. Repertoires were generated with immunoSEQ multiplex PCR, while TCRdb's copy carries only in-frame clones and drops some. There are 95,000 or so clones in the sample; 90% to 95% occur only once, and about 0.3% lies in the top ten. Sequencing input: T cells isolated from PBMCs. These receptors originate from a human donor in good health.

The chain links TRBV2 to TRBJ2-3; 8 bases fit TRBD1. This CDR3 has 14 amino acids. Germline CDR1 and CDR2: SNHLY and FYNNEI. With 6 bases clipped from V and 4 bases from J, the junction kept 6 bases outside the gene matches. The CDR3 spells CASRVDRGADTQYF. In nucleotides, the CDR3 is TGTGCCAGCAGAGTTGACAGGGGCGCAGATACGCAGTATTTT. Combining the CDR3 with reference TRBV2 and TRBJ2-3 gives the whole variable domain EPEVTQTPSHQVTQMGQEVILRCVPISNHLYFYWYRQILGQKVEFLVSFYNNEISEKSEIFDDQFSVERPDGSNFTLKIRSTKLEDSAMYFCASRVDRGADTQYFGPGTRLTVL.

The chain carries TRBV5-1 and TRBJ1-2; D unclear. CDR3 length: 14 residues. In germline, CDR1 is SGHRS, CDR2 YFSETQ. Deletions cut 0 bases from V and 6 bases from J, with 12 bases between. CDR3 loop: CASSLEREVDGYTF. In nucleotides, the CDR3 is TGCGCCAGCAGCTTGGAACGGGAGGTCGATGGCTACACCTTC.

The V call is TRBV4-1, the J call TRBJ2-5; maybe TRBD1 (5 bases). The CDR3 length is 17 residues. V was pared by 3 bases and J by 2 bases, with 19 bases between. Per the germline V gene, CDR1 is MGHRA and CDR2 is YSYEKL. CDR3 region: CASSQAPGSNGQETQYF. Here the CDR3 DNA reads TGCGCCAGCAGCCAGGCCCCAGGGTCTAACGGGCAAGAGACCCAGTACTTC.

CDR3 sequence: CASSGDGGAYNEQFF. CDR3 coding DNA: TGTGCCAGCAGTGGAGACGGAGGGGCCTACAATGAGCAGTTCTTC. This chain joins TRBV2 and TRBJ2-1, with D possibly matching TRBD2 (6 bases). The germline V gene has CDR1 SNHLY and CDR2 FYNNEI. V was pared by 4 bases and J by 2 bases, with 12 bases between. The CDR3 runs to 15 residues.

CDR3 DNA: TGTGCCAGCATTCCAGGGGGCCTCACTGAAGCTTTCTTT. This translates into CASIPGGLTEAFF. The J gene is TRBJ1-1, the V gene TRBV2; the match to TRBD1 covers 8 bases. The junction had 5 bases not matched to a gene; V was cut back by 7 bases and J by 4 bases. This CDR3 region has 13 residues. Germline-derived CDR1 and CDR2 are SNHLY and FYNNEI.

The chain has TRBV29-1 and TRBJ2-7; D is unresolved. Per the germline V gene, CDR1 is SQVTM and CDR2 is ANQGSEA. Trimming left V 4 bases short and J 2 bases short, with 3 bases between. The CDR3 extends over 10 amino acids. CDR3 in amino acids: CSVVTYEQYF. The DNA for the CDR3 is TGCAGCGTTGTTACCTACGAGCAGTACTTC.

This clone was seen only a few times. The V gene is TRBV30, the J gene TRBJ1-5, with D maybe TRBD1 (6 bases). Germline V gene sequence: CDR1 GTSNPN, CDR2 SVGIG (reference sequence). V dropped 5 bases and J dropped 4 bases, with 9 bases sitting between them. The CDR3 is made up of 12 amino acids. In DNA, the CDR3 is TGTGCCTGGTCGACAGGAAATCAGCCCCAGCATTTT. It codes for CAWSTGNQPQHF.

The rearrangement joins TRBV27 to TRBJ1-5; D is possibly TRBD1 (5 bases). Trimming shortened V by 5 bases and J by 0 bases, and 8 bases separated the two germline ends. This CDR3 has 14 residues. Germline CDR1 MNHEY, CDR2 SMNVEV (reference sequence). The CDR3, as DNA: TGTGCCAGCAGTCTTAGGGGTAGCAATCAGCCCCAGCATTTT. Residues: CASSLRGSNQPQHF.

V and J are TRBV5-4 and TRBJ2-3; TRBD2 matches 7 bases. This CDR3 has 16 residues. Germline CDR1 is SGHNT and CDR2 is YYREEE (reference sequence). Trimming removed 4 bases from V and 3 bases from J; junction bases left unmatched: 11. The CDR3 sequence: CASSPGTSVDTDTQYF. CDR3 in DNA: TGTGCCAGCAGCCCCGGAACTAGCGTAGATACAGATACGCAGTATTTT.

V is TRBV28 and J is TRBJ1-1; maybe TRBD1 (5 bases). This CDR3 has 15 residues. Between the trimmed V and J ends, which lost 6 bases and 6 bases, there was a span of 20 bases. Germline V gene data show CDR1 as MDHEN and CDR2 as SYDVKM. CDR3 DNA: TGTGCCAGCAGCCGCCCGAATGGGGGGATCGCTGAAGCTTTCTTT. Residues: CASSRPNGGIAEAFF. Drawing the rest from reference TRBV28 and TRBJ1-1, the complete variable domain is DVKVTQSSRYLVKRTGEKVFLECVQDMDHENMFWYRQDPGLGLRLIYFSYDVKMKEKGDIPEGYSVSREKKERFSLILESASTNQTSMYLCASSRPNGGIAEAFFGQGTRLTVV.

The chain links TRBV4-1 to TRBJ2-3; 14 bases fit TRBD2. This CDR3 region has 17 residues. Germline CDR1 is MGHRA and CDR2 is YSYEKL. V shed 4 bases, J shed 2 bases, and the junction held 5 bases outside the gene matches. The CDR3 bases are TGCGCCAGCAGCCGAAGACTAGCGGGAGGGAACACAGATACGCAGTATTTT. It codes for CASSRRLAGGNTDTQYF.

The chain joins TRBV5-5 to TRBJ2-7; D is unresolved. The CDR3 length is 13 residues. From germline, CDR1 is SGHKS and CDR2 YYEKEE (reference sequence). V lost 0 bases, J lost 0 bases, and 4 bases lay in between. The CDR3 loop reads CASSLASSYEQYF. The DNA of the CDR3 is TGTGCCAGCAGCTTGGCGAGCTCCTACGAGCAGTACTTC.

The gene calls are TRBV27 and TRBJ2-3, with 7 bases lining up with TRBD2. V trimming: 2 bases; J trimming: 0 bases; junction bases outside the gene matches: 14. Per the germline V gene, CDR1 is MNHEY and CDR2 is SMNVEV (reference sequence). This CDR3 contains 19 residues. The chain's CDR3 is CASSLGPSGTTSSTDTQYF. The CDR3 DNA is TGTGCCAGCAGTTTAGGTCCTAGCGGAACCACCTCTAGCACAGATACGCAGTATTTT.

This rearrangement joins TRBV5-1 to TRBJ2-1; D perhaps matches TRBD2 (5 bases). Trimming pared 1 base from V and 9 bases from J, leaving 8 bases between. The CDR3 sequence is 12 residues long. Per the germline V gene, CDR1 is SGHRS and CDR2 is YFSETQ. The DNA for the CDR3 is TGCGCCAGCAGCTTGTTGGGGAGTGAGCAGTTCTTC. Residues: CASSLLGSEQFF.

This clone turned up a few times. The chain joins TRBV30 to TRBJ1-1; D not resolved. V was trimmed by 4 bases and J by 1 base, leaving 10 bases between them. The CDR3 runs to 13 residues. The germline CDR1 and CDR2 sequences are GTSNPN and SVGIG (reference sequence). CDR3 in amino acids: CAWIFGSNTEAFF. CDR3 sequence (DNA): TGTGCCTGGATTTTCGGGTCGAACACTGAAGCTTTCTTT.

This chain joins TRBV27 and TRBJ1-1; a possible D gene is TRBD1 (5 bases). Trimming shortened V by 3 bases and J by 6 bases, and 14 bases separated the two germline ends. CDR3 length: 14 amino acids. From germline, CDR1 is MNHEY and CDR2 SMNVEV (reference sequence). This chain's CDR3 is CASSFSYNRPEAFF. CDR3 coding DNA: TGTGCCAGCAGTTTCAGTTATAACAGGCCTGAAGCTTTCTTT.

The J gene is TRBJ1-2, the V gene TRBV9; 9 bases line up with TRBD1. Trimming removed 2 bases from V and 8 bases from J; junction bases left unmatched: 10. The length of the CDR3 is 15 residues. Germline assignment: CDR1 SGDLS and CDR2 YYNGEE. As DNA, the CDR3 is TGTGCCAGCAGCGTTGGGGGACAGGGAGGCCGCGGCTACACCTTC. This sequence encodes CASSVGGQGGRGYTF.

As concerns this clone: Different DNA sequences within this sample yield the same CDR3. V and J are TRBV5-1 and TRBJ2-2, with 9 bases matching TRBD1. From germline, CDR1 is SGHRS and CDR2 YFSETQ. This CDR3 is 14 amino acids long. J lost 6 bases, V lost 0 bases, and 0 bases had no gene match. CDR3 DNA sequence: TGCGCCAGCAGCTTGGGACAGGGGGCCGGGGAGCTGTTTTTT. It encodes CASSLGQGAGELFF.

This rearrangement joins TRBV5-1 to TRBJ2-3; 7 bases fit TRBD2. Trimming cost V 1 base and J 1 base; bases outside gene matches: 0. This CDR3 region has 14 residues. CDR1 and CDR2 (germline): SGHRS, YFSETQ. The CDR3, as DNA: TGCGCCAGCAGCTTGACTAGCGGCACAGATACGCAGTATTTT. Its protein product is CASSLTSGTDTQYF.

The rearrangement joins TRBV5-4 to TRBJ2-3; TRBD1 matches at 7 bases. Losses at the gene ends were 2 bases for V and 9 bases for J; bases not matched to a gene: 3. CDR3 size: 12 residues. Germline values: CDR1 SGHNT, CDR2 YYREEE (reference sequence). This chain's CDR3 is CASSFLDRTQYF. CDR3 nucleotides: TGTGCCAGCAGCTTTTTGGACAGGACGCAGTATTTT.

This chain connects TRBV7-2 to TRBJ1-1; D is undetermined. V dropped 3 bases and J dropped 2 bases, with 7 bases sitting between them. The CDR3 covers 13 residues. Germline assignment: CDR1 SGHTA and CDR2 FQGNSA. The CDR3 DNA follows: TGTGCCAGCAGCTTCGGGAGAAACACTGAAGCTTTCTTT. As protein: CASSFGRNTEAFF.

Here the CDR3 reads CASSSLLAGELFF. CDR3 nucleotide sequence: TGTGCCAGCAGCTCACTCCTCGCCGGGGAGCTGTTTTTT. This chain links TRBV7-2 with TRBJ2-2; D is uncertain. With 4 bases removed from V and 6 bases from J, the gap between germline ends came to 9 bases. CDR3 length: 13 residues. The germline gives CDR1 SGHTA, CDR2 FQGNSA. The full variable domain, rest sourced from reference TRBV7-2 and TRBJ2-2, is GAGVSQSPSNKVTEKGKDVELRCDPISGHTALYWYRQSLGQGLEFLIYFQGNSAPDKSGLPSDRFSAERTGGSVSTLTIQRTQQEDSAVYLCASSSLLAGELFFGEGSRLTVL.

The rearrangement uses TRBV5-4 and TRBJ2-7; 11 nucleotides agree with TRBD2. V gave up 4 bases and J gave up 4 bases; unmatched junction bases: 7. This CDR3 has 15 residues. Looked up from germline, CDR1 is SGHNT and CDR2 is YYREEE (reference sequence). The CDR3 reads CASSTGLAETYEQYF. The CDR3 DNA is TGTGCCAGCAGCACGGGACTAGCGGAAACATACGAGCAGTACTTC.

The V and J genes are TRBV18 and TRBJ2-7; perhaps TRBD2 as D (5 bases). The V end was cut by 0 bases, the J end by 6 bases, with 15 bases between. This CDR3 comprises 15 residues. Germline-derived CDR1 and CDR2 are KGHSH and LQKENI. The CDR3 is CASSPPSGAGIEQYF. The CDR3 nucleotides are TGTGCCAGCTCACCACCGAGCGGAGCCGGGATCGAGCAGTACTTC.

This chain uses TRBV28 with TRBJ2-2; D unresolved. Per germline, CDR1 MDHEN and CDR2 SYDVKM. Trimming shortened V by 4 bases and J by 1 base, and 16 bases separated the two germline ends. The CDR3 covers 17 residues. CDR3 protein: CASSSLAESLNTGELFF. DNA of the CDR3: TGTGCCAGCAGTTCATTGGCGGAATCACTGAACACCGGGGAGCTGTTTTTT.

This clone was observed a single time. The CDR3 spells CACTGQGDEKLFF. For the CDR3, the DNA is TGTGCCTGCACGGGACAGGGGGATGAAAAACTGTTTTTT. The chain uses TRBV30 and TRBJ1-4, with 11 bases identical to TRBD1. V lost 6 bases and J lost 6; bases outside the gene matches: 3. This CDR3 is 13 amino acids long. Germline V gene data show CDR1 as GTSNPN and CDR2 as SVGIG (reference sequence).